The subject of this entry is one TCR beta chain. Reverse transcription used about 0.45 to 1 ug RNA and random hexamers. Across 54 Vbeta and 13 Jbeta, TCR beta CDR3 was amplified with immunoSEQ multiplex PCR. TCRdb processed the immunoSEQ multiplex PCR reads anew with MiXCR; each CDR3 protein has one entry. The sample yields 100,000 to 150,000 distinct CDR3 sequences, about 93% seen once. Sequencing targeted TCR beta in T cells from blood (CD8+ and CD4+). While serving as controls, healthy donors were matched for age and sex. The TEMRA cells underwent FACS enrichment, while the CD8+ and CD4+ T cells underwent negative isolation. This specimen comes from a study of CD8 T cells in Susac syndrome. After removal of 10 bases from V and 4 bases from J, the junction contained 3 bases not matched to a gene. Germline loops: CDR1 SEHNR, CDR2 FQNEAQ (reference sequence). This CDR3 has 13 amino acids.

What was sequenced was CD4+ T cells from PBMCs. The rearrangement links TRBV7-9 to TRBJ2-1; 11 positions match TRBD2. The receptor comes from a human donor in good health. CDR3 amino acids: CATRTSGYNEQFF. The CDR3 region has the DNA TGTGCCACGAGGACTAGCGGGTACAATGAGCAGTTCTTC.